This record looks at one T cell receptor (beta chain) sequence and its context. This clonotype was recorded only once. There is no known antigen for this receptor. With a much larger clone just one base away, this may be a read error. This sample's time point label indicates: sample taken at primary tumor resection. Whole RNA extracted from tumor and nontumor lung tissue, or from cryopreserved PBMC samples, was used for TCR sequencing without cell sorting. The donors were around 69 patients from the lung TRACERx cohort who had early-stage, untreated non-small cell lung cancer. A patient was chosen for TCR sequencing only when enough RNA was available from at least two tumor regions. These data come from a study of spatial heterogeneity in lung cancer (dated 2019 in TCRdb). Background on the whole study: Beta-chain transcripts were consistently detected in greater numbers than alpha-chain transcripts, which likely reflects a higher abundance of beta-chain transcripts. In the raw uncorrected reads, each unique combination of TCR and UMI appeared more than ten times on average. TCR alpha and beta repertoires were quantitatively compared across multiple tumor regions, matched nontumor lung and blood in non-small cell lung cancer. Both alpha and beta chains were TCR-sequenced in samples taken at surgery, namely 220 tumor regions, around 70 matched nontumor lung samples and some 53 PBMC samples. The study linked features of the TCR repertoire to counts of nonsynonymous mutations, which were determined by whole-exome sequencing of tumor tissue.

Libraries came from 5' RACE. The sequencer listed for this sample is NextSeq 500. To allow correction of PCR and sequencing errors, the TCR library protocol tagged every TCR cDNA molecule with a unique molecular identifier. On the authors' methods: TCR identification, UMI-based error correction and CDR3 extraction were all carried out with Decombinator tools. TCRs above a frequency of 2 per 1,000, corresponding to the top 1% of the tumor frequency distribution, were defined as expanded. Each repertoire was subsampled 100 times to 5,000 TCRs, after which Renyi diversity was computed with the R vegan package. CDR3 similarity networks were built from amino acid triplet string-kernel similarity, with CDR3s being connected when pairwise similarity was above 0.82. Using fastp trimming at Q25 and MiXCR clonotype assembly, TCRdb reanalyzed the public sequencing data and kept in-frame beta chains. Rows with one shared CDR3 protein collapse into an entry with the most common genes and DNA. The V and J calls reflect TCRdb's pipeline rather than the authors' work. This sample has about 44,000 distinct CDR3 sequences in its table, and roughly an eighth of those were observed once. The biggest ten clones account for 55% to 70% of the sample.

The study at large found these results: Ubiquitous expanded tumor TCRs were detected in blood more often at tumor resection than at routine follow-up. Confirming at a functional level the hypothesis that regional TCRs recognize regional mutations was considered to require additional single-cell paired TCR alpha and beta sequencing.

CDR1 and CDR2 (SQVTM, ANQGSEA) derive from the germline V gene. Measured from the cysteine to the phenylalanine, the CDR3 is 10 residues long. Only the CDR3 region is kept as DNA, spanning 30 bases read in frame from base 1. The source was PBMCs, collected at surgery. The chain joins TRBV29-1 to TRBJ2-7; the D gene is perhaps TRBD1, on 5 matching bases. The receptor's source is a male donor with early-stage non-small cell lung cancer. The DNA sequence follows: TGCAGAGTAGGGGTCTACGAGCAGTACTTC. It translates to CRVGVYEQYF.